This T cell receptor (beta chain) derives from a study of shared clonotypes between healthy human individuals. CD45RO negativity and positive selection for CCR7 defined naive CD8 cells, a population that excluded terminally differentiated effector memory CD45RA+ cells. Recent vaccinations or acute infections were absent in the healthy HIV-negative adult donors. As to this clone: Its antigen is currently unknown.

The assay used deep level. The repertoire was sequenced with immunoSEQ multiplex PCR; TCRdb's copy has only in-frame clones and lacks some. The sample has fewer than 1 million clones, approximately 97% seen once; the top ten hold less than 0.25%. Study-level results: The authors sampled blood alone, and tissue repertoires likely differ. Clonotypes which were not shared had lower generation probabilities than clonotypes that all four donors shared.

The V gene's germline CDR1 is SEHNR and CDR2 FQNEAQ (reference sequence). Trimming took off 5 bases at V and 1 base at J, with 14 bases between the two ends. There are 16 residues in the CDR3. The sequenced sample consisted of naive CD8+ T cells sorted from blood. The source of this sequence is a man aged 30 to 45 in good health. This chain connects TRBV7-9 to TRBJ2-2; perhaps D is TRBD1 or TRBD2 (7 bases each). Here the CDR3 DNA reads TGTGCCAGCAGCGAGGGGGCTAGCGGGAACACCGGGGAGCTGTTTTTT. This codes for CASSEGASGNTGELFF.